This TCR beta chain is from a study of T cell repertoires in cytomegalovirus infection. Note on this clonotype: Antigen unknown.

Trimming left V 4 bases short and J 2 bases short, with 14 bases between. Looked up from germline, CDR1 is SGHAT and CDR2 is FQNNGV. The CDR3 spans 15 residues. MiXCR, applied by TCRdb to the reads, yields one record per CDR3 protein. Found here are 160,000 or so distinct CDR3 sequences, roughly 22% of them singletons; the top ten hold 25%. The receptor's source is a human donor in good health (CMV status not recorded). Some clones in this sample may be carry-over from other donors' samples. The specimen was CD8+ T cells from cultured PBMCs, collected from culture after CMV antigen stimulation. The chain uses TRBV11-2 and TRBJ1-1; no clear D. The CDR3 bases are TGTGCCAGCAGCTCCCCGACATCCCGTAACACTGAAGCTTTCTTT. Translated: CASSSPTSRNTEAFF.